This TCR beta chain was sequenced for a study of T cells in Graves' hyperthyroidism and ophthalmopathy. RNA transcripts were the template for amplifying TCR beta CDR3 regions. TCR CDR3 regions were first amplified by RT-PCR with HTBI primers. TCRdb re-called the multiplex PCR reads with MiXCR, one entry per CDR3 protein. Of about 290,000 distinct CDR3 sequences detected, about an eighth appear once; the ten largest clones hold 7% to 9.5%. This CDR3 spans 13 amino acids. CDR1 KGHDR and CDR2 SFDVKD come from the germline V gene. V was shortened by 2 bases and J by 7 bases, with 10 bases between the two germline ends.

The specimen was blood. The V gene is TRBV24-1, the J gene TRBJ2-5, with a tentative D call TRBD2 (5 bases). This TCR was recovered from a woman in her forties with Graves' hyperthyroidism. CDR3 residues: CATSDWTARTQYF. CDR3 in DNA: TGTGCCACCAGTGATTGGACTGCGAGGACCCAGTACTTC.